This record concerns one T cell receptor (beta chain) sequence. Data came from immunoSEQ multiplex PCR; TCRdb stores just in-frame clones and leaves some out. The table has tens of thousands of clones, roughly 86% seen once; the top ten hold around 5.1%. This entry belongs to a study of technical replicates of blood from a few donors. J was trimmed by 6 bases and V by 7 bases; bases with no gene match: 8. The germline CDR1 and CDR2 sequences are SGHRS and YFSETQ. This CDR3 spans 15 amino acids. The specimen sequenced was PBMCs. This TCR was sampled from a human donor in good health. Some clones in this sample may be carry-over from other donors' samples. The rearrangement links TRBV5-1 to TRBJ1-6; 9 bases fit TRBD1. The CDR3 spells CASRRTGDFNSPLHF. DNA for the CDR3: TGCGCCAGCCGTAGGACAGGGGACTTTAATTCACCCCTCCACTTT.